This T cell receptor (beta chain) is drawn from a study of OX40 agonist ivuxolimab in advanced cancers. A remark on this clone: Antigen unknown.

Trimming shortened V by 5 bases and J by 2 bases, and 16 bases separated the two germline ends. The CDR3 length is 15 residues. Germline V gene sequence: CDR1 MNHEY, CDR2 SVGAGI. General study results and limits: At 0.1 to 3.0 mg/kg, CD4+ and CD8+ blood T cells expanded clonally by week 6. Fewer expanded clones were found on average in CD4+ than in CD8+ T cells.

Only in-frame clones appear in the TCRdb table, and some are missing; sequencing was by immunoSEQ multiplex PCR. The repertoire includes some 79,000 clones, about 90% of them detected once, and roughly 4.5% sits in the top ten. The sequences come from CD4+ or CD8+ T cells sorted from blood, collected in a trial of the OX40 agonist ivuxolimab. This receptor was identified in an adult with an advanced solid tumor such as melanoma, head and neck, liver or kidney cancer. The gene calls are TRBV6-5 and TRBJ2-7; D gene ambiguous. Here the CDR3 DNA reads TGTGCCAGCAGTCTGTCCCCGACGGACGCCTACGAGCAGTACTTC. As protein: CASSLSPTDAYEQYF.